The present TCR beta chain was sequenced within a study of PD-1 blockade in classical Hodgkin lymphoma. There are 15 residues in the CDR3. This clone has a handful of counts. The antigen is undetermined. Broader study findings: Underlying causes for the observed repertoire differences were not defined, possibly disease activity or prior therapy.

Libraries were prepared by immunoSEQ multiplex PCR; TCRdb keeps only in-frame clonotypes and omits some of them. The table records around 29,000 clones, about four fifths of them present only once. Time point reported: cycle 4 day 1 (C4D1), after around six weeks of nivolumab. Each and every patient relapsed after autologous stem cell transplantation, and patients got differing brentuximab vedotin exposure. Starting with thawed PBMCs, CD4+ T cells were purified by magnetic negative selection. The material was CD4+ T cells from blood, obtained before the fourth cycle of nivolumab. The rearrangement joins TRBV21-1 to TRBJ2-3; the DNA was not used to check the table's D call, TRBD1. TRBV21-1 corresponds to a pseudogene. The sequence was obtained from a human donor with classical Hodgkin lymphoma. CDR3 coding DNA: TGTGCCAGCAGCAAAGGGCCCACCTCAACAGATACGCAGTATTTT. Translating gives CASSKGPTSTDTQYF.